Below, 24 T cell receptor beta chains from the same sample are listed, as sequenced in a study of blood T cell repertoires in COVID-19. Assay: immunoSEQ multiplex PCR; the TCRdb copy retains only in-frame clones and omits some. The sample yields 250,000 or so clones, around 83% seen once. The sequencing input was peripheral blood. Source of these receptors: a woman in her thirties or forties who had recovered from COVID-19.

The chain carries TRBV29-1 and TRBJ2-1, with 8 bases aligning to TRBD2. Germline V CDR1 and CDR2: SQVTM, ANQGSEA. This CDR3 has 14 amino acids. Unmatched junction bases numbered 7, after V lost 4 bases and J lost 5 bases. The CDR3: CSVVKRGLDNEQFF. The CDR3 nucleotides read TGCAGCGTTGTTAAGCGGGGGCTTGACAATGAGCAGTTCTTC.

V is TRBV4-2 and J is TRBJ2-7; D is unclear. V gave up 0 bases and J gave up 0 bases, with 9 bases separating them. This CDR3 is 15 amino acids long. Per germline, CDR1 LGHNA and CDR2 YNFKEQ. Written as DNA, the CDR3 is TGTGCCAGCAGCCAAGAGGCATCTCACTCCTACGAGCAGTACTTC. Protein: CASSQEASHSYEQYF.

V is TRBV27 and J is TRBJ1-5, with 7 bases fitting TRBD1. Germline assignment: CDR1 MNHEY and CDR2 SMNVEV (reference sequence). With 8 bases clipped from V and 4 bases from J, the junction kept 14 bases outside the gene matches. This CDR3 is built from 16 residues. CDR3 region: CASGARTGTDNQPQHF. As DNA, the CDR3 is TGTGCCAGCGGCGCCCGAACCGGGACAGATAATCAGCCCCAGCATTTT.

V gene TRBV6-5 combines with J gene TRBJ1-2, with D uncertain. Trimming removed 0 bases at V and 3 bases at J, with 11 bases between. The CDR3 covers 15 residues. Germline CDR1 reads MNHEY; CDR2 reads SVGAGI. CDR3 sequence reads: CASSYSTRLDYGYTF. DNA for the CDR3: TGTGCCAGCAGTTACTCTACGCGTCTCGACTATGGCTACACCTTC.

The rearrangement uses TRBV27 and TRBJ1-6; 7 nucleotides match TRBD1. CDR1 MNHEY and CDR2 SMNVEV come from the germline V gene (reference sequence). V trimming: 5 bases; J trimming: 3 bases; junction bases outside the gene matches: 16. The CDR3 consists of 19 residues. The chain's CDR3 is CASSTPLQTGAYYNSPLHF. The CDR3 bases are TGTGCCAGCAGTACACCGTTACAAACAGGGGCTTACTATAATTCACCCCTCCACTTT.

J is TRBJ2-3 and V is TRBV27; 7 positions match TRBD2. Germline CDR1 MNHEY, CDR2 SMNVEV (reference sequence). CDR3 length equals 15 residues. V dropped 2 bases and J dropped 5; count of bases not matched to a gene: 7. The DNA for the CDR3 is TGTGCCAGCAGTTTAGTTGGGGGGGTTCAAGATACGCAGTATTTT. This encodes CASSLVGGVQDTQYF.

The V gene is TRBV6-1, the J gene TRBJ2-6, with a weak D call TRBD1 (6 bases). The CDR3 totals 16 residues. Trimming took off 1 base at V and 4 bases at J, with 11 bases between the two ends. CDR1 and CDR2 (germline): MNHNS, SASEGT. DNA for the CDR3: TGTGCCAGCAGTGAAGGAGGGGGTACAGGGGCCAACGTCCTGACTTTC. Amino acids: CASSEGGGTGANVLTF.

The CDR3 here is CASSATPGGAGETQYF. DNA of the CDR3: TGCGCCAGCAGCGCCACACCTGGCGGGGCCGGGGAGACCCAGTACTTC. V usage is TRBV5-1 and J usage is TRBJ2-5, with D maybe TRBD2 (6 bases). Germline CDR1 reads SGHRS; CDR2 reads YFSETQ. This CDR3 spans 16 amino acids. Trimming took off 4 bases at V and 5 bases at J, with 21 bases between the two ends.

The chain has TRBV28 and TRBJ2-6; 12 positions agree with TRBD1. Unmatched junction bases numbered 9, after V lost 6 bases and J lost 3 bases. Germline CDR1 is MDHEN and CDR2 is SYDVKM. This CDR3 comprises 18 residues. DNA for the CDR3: TGTGCCAGCAGGCGTACCGGGACAGGGGGCTATGGGGCCAACGTCCTGACTTTC. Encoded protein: CASRRTGTGGYGANVLTF.

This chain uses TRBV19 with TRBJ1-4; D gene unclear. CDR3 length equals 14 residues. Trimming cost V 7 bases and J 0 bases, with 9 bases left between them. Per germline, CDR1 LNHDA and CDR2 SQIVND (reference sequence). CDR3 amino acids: CASTLAATNEKLFF. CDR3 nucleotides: TGTGCCAGTACCTTAGCAGCAACTAATGAAAAACTGTTTTTT. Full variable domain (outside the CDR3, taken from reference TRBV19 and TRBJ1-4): DGGITQSPKYLFRKEGQNVTLSCEQNLNHDAMYWYRQDPGQGLRLIYYSQIVNDFQKGDIAEGYSVSREKKESFPLTVTSAQKNPTAFYLCASTLAATNEKLFFGSGTQLSVL.

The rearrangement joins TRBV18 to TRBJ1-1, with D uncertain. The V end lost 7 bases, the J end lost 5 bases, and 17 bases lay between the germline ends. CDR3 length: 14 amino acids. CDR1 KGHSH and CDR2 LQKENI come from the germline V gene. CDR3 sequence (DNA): TGTGCCAGCTACATCGGACTCGCGGGTACTGAAGCTTTCTTT. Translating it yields CASYIGLAGTEAFF.

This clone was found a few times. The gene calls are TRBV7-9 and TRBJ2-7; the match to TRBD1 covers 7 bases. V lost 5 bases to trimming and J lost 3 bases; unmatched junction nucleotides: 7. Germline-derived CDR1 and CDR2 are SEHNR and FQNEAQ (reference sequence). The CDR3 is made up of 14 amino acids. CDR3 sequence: CASSDPGQLYEQYF. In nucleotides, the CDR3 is TGTGCCAGCAGCGACCCGGGACAGCTCTACGAGCAGTACTTC.

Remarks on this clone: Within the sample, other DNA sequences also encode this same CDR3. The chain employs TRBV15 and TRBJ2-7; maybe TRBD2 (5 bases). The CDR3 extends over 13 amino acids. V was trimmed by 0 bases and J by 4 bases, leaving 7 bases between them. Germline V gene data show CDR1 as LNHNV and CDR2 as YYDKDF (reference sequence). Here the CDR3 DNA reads TGTGCCACCAGCAGAGATCGAGGGTACGAGCAGTACTTC. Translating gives CATSRDRGYEQYF.

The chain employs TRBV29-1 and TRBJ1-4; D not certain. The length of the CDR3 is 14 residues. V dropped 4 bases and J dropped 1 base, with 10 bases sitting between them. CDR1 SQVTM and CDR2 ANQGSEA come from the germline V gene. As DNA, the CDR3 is TGCAGCGTTGGCCGTGGCGGAACTAATGAAAAACTGTTTTTT. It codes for CSVGRGGTNEKLFF.

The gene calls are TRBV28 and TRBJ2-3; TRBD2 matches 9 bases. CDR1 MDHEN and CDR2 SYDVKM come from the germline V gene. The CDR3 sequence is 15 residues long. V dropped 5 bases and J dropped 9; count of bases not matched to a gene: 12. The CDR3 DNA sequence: TGTGCCAGCAGTGTAGCGGGGGCCAGGTTGGTCACGCAGTATTTT. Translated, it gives CASSVAGARLVTQYF.

CDR3 in amino acids: CASSHNIGTGGKETQYF. Written as DNA, the CDR3 is TGTGCCAGCAGCCATAACATTGGGACAGGGGGTAAAGAGACCCAGTACTTC. The chain carries TRBV4-2 and TRBJ2-5; 11 positions agree with TRBD1. Germline assignment: CDR1 LGHNA and CDR2 YNFKEQ. With V trimmed by 3 bases and J by 3 bases, 9 bases remained unmatched. This CDR3 is built from 17 residues.

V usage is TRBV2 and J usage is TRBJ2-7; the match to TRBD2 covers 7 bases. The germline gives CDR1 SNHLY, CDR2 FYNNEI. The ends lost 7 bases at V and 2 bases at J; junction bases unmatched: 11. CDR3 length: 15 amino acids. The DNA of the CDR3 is TGTGCCAGCATGCCTCGGGGAGGGCGGGCCTACGAGCAGTACTTC. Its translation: CASMPRGGRAYEQYF.

The CDR3 DNA reads TGTGCCAGCAGCTCCGGGACAGCTAGGTCCCAGCATTTT. Translated, it gives CASSSGTARSQHF. J is TRBJ1-5 and V is TRBV7-9, with TRBD1 identical over 7 bases. V lost 4 bases to trimming and J lost 11 bases; unmatched junction nucleotides: 8. Germline V gives CDR1 SEHNR, CDR2 FQNEAQ (reference sequence). This CDR3 contains 13 residues.

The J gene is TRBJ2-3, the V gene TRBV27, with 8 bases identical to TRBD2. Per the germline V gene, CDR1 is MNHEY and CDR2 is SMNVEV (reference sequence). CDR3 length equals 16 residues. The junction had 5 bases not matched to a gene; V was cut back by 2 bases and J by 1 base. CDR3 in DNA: TGTGCCAGCAGTTTACACGGGACTAGGGGCACAGATACGCAGTATTTT. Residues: CASSLHGTRGTDTQYF.

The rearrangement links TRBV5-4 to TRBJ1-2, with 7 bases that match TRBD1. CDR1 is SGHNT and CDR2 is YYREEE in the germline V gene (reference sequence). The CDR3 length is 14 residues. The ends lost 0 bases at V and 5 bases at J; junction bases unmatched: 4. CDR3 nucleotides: TGTGCCAGCAGCTTGGATCCGACAGGGTATGGCTACACCTTC. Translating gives CASSLDPTGYGYTF.

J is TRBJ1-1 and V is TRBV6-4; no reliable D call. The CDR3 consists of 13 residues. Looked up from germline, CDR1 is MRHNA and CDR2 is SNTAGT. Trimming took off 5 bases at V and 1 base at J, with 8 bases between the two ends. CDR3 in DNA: TGTGCCAGCAGTCTTCAGGCGAACACTGAAGCTTTCTTT. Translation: CASSLQANTEAFF.

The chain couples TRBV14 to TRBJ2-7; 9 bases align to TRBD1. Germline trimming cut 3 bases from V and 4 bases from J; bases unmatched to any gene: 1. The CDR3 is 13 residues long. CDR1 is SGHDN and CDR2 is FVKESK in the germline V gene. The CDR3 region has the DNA TGTGCCAGCAGCCATGGGACAGGGTACGAGCAGTACTTC. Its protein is CASSHGTGYEQYF.

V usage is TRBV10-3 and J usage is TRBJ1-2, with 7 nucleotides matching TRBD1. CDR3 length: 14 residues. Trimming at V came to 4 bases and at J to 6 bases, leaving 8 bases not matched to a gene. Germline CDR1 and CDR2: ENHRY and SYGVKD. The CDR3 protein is CAISGQGGGDGYTF. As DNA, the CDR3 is TGTGCCATCAGTGGACAGGGAGGCGGGGATGGCTACACCTTC.

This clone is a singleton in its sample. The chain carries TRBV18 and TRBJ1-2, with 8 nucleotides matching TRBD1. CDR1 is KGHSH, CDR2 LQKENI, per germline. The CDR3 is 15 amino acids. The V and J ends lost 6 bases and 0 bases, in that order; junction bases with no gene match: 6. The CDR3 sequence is CASSRTGTANYGYTF. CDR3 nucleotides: TGTGCCAGCTCCAGGACAGGGACCGCTAACTATGGCTACACCTTC.